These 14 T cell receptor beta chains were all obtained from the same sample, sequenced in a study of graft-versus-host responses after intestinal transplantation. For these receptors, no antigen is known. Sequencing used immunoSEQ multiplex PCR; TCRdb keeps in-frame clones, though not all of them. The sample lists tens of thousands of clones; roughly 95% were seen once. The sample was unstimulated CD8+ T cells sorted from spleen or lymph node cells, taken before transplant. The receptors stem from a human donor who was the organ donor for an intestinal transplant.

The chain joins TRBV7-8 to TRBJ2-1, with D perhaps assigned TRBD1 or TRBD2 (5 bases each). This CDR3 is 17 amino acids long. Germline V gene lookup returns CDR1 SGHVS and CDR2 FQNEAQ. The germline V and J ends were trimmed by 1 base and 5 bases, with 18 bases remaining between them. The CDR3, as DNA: TGTGCCAGCAGCTTAGTGTGGACACTAGAGGAAGACAATGAGCAGTTCTTC. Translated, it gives CASSLVWTLEEDNEQFF.

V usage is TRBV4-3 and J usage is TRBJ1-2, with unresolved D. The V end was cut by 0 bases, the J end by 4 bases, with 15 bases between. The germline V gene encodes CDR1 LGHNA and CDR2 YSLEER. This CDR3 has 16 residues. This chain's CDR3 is CASSQELLGHGYGYTF. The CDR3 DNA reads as TGCGCCAGCAGCCAAGAATTACTCGGGCATGGCTATGGCTACACCTTC.

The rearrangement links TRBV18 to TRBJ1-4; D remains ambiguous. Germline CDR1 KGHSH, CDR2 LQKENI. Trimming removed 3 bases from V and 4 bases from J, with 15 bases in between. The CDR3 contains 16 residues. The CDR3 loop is CASSPMVELGNEKLFF. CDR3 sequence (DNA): TGTGCCAGCTCACCGATGGTTGAGTTGGGTAATGAAAAACTGTTTTTT. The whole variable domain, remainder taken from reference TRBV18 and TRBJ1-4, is NAGVMQNPRHLVRRRGQEARLRCSPMKGHSHVYWYRQLPEEGLKFMVYLQKENIIDESGMPKERFSAEFPKEGPSILRIQQVVRGDSAAYFCASSPMVELGNEKLFFGSGTQLSVL.

The chain's CDR3 is CASSLTGGETGAGGRTDTQYF. The CDR3 nucleotides are TGTGCCAGCAGCTTAACCGGAGGCGAGACTGGGGCGGGGGGACGCACAGATACGCAGTATTTT. The genes are TRBV7-3 and TRBJ2-3, with 8 nucleotides matching TRBD2. The CDR3 totals 21 residues. Germline V gene data show CDR1 as SGHTA and CDR2 as FQGTGA. V gave up 0 bases and J gave up 1 base; unmatched junction bases: 18.

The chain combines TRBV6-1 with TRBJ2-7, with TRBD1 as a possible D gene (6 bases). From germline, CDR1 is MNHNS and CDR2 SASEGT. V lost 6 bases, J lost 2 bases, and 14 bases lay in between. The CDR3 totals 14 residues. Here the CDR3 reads CASSSTGSPYEQYF. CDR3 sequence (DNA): TGTGCCAGCAGCTCCACAGGGAGCCCCTACGAGCAGTACTTC.

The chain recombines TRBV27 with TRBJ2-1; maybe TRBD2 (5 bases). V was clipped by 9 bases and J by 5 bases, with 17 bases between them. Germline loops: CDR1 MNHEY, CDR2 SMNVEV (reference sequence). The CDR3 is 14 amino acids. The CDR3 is CASTSGGRNNEQFF. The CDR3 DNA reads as TGTGCCAGTACCTCCGGAGGCAGGAACAATGAGCAGTTCTTC.

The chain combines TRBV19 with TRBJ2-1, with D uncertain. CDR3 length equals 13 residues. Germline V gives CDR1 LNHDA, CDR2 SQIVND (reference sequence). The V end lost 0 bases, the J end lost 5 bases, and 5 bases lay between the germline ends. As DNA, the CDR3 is TGTGCCAGTAGTATAGACAGCCACAATGAGCAGTTCTTC. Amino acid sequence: CASSIDSHNEQFF.

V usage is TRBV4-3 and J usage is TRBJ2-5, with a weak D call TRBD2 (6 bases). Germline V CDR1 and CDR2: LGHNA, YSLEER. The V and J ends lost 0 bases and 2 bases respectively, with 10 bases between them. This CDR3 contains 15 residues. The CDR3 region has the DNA TGCGCCAGCAGCCAAGATGGAGGGGCACAAGAGACCCAGTACTTC. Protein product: CASSQDGGAQETQYF.

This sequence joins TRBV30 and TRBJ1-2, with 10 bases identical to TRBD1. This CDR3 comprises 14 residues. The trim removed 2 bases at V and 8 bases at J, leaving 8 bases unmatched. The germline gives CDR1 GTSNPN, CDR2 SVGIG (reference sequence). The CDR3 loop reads CAWSPQTGGDGYTF. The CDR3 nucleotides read TGTGCCTGGAGTCCTCAGACAGGGGGCGACGGCTACACCTTC.

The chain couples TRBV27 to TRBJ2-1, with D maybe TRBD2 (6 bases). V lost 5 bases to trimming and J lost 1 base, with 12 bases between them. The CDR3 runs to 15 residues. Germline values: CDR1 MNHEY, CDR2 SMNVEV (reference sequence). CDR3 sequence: CASSSSGLSYNEQFF. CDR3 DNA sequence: TGTGCCAGCAGTAGTTCGGGACTTTCCTACAATGAGCAGTTCTTC.

Here the CDR3 DNA reads TGTGCCAGCAGCTTTGGGGGAGCCTACGAGCAGTACTTC. Its protein is CASSFGGAYEQYF. The chain couples TRBV5-4 to TRBJ2-7; either TRBD1 or TRBD2 may fit D (5 bases each). The germline V and J ends were trimmed by 2 bases and 2 bases, with 8 bases remaining between them. The CDR3 runs to 13 residues. From germline, CDR1 is SGHNT and CDR2 YYREEE (reference sequence).

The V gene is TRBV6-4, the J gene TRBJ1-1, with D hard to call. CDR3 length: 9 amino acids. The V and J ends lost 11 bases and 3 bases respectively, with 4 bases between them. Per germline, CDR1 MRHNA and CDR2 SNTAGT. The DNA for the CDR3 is TGTGCCGGACACACTGAAGCTTTCTTT. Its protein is CAGHTEAFF.

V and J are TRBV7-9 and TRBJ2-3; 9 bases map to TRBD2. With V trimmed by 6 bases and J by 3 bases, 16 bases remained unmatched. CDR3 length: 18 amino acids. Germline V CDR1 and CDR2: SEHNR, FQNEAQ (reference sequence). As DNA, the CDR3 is TGTGCCAGCAGTAGCGGGGGCGGGGGGGCCATTAGGACAGATACGCAGTATTTT. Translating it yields CASSSGGGGAIRTDTQYF.

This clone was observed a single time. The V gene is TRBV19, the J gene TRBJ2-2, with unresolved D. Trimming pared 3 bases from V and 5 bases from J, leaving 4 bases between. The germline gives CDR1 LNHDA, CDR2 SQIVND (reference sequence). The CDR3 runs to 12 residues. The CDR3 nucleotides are TGTGCCAGTAGTATTTTTACCGGGGAGCTGTTTTTT. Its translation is CASSIFTGELFF.